This TCR beta chain derives from a study of cytomegalovirus exposure and HLA in healthy donors. Whole-study findings and limits: It emerged from a later analysis that several of the most significant clusters appeared to be linked to common viral pathogens. Indistinguishability led to the exclusion of some V segments, TRBV6-2 and TRBV6-3 included.

The CDR3 runs to 15 residues. Germline V gene sequence: CDR1 SGHRS, CDR2 YFSETQ. J lost 2 bases, V lost 4 bases, and 6 bases had no gene match. About this clone: Its antigen is currently unknown.

Researchers ran the PCR with 60 Vbeta and 13 Jbeta primers. The data were produced by immunoSEQ multiplex PCR, yet TCRdb's version contains in-frame clones alone and is incomplete. The sample gives some 150,000 clones, over 60% of which show up once; approximately 7% is in the top ten. This TCR was recovered from a man in his forties or fifties in good health and CMV-seropositive. The V call is TRBV5-1, the J call TRBJ2-7; 10 nucleotides agree with TRBD2. Sequencing used PBMCs. CDR3 protein: CASSPIAGGTYEQYF. The DNA for the CDR3 is TGCGCCAGCAGCCCGATAGCGGGGGGAACCTACGAGCAGTACTTC.